This T cell receptor (beta chain) was found in a study of T-cell memory formation after mild COVID-19. Points from the study as a whole: Day 15 to 85 contracting clones showed balanced CD4/CD8; later expanders leaned CD4+. Mostly located in CM and EM were contracting CD4+ clones, with contracting CD8+ clones located in EMRA.

TCRdb re-derived calls from the 5' RACE reads in MiXCR, one entry per CDR3 protein. The data show roughly 240,000 distinct CDR3 sequences, roughly 16% seen once. V shed 0 bases and J shed 2 bases, with 20 bases lying between them. Germline V gene lookup returns CDR1 LGHNA and CDR2 YNFKEQ. The CDR3 length is 19 residues. As for this clonotype: Its antigen remains unidentified.

The sample consisted of PBMCs or a T cell subset sorted from them (not recorded which). The receptor's source is a man aged 18 to 35 who had mild COVID-19 (a few samples of this study predate the infection). Cell type and time point are not known. This chain links TRBV4-2 with TRBJ1-5; D is uncertain. The CDR3: CASSQEEWVGNGRNQPQHF. CDR3 nucleotides: TGTGCCAGCAGCCAAGAGGAGTGGGTAGGGAACGGACGCAATCAGCCCCAGCATTTT.